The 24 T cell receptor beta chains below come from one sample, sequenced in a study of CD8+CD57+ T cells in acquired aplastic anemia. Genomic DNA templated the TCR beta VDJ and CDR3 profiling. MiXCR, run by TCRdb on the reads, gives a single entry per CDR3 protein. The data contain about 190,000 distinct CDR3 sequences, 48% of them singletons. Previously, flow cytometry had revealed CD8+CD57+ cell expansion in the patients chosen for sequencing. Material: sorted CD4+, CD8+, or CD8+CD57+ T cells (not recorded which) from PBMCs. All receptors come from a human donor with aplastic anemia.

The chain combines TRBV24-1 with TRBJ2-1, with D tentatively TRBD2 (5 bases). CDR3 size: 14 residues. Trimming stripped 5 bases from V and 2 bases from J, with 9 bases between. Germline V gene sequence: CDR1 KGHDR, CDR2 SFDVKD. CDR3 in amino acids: CATSAGIPYNEQFF. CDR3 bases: TGTGCCACCAGTGCGGGGATCCCCTACAATGAGCAGTTCTTC.

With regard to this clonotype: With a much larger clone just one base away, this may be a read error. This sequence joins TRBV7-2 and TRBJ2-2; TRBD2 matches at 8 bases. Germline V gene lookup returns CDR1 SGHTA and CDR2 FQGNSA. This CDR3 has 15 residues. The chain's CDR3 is CASSLPAGLVGELLF. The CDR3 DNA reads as TGTGCCAGCAGCTTACCTGCGGGACTAGTCGGGGAGCTGCTTTTT.

The CDR3 DNA follows: TGCGCCAGCAGCTTGGCCTCATGGGGAGCTAACTATGGCTACACCTTC. It is translated as CASSLASWGANYGYTF. The J gene is TRBJ1-2, the V gene TRBV5-1; D unclear. The CDR3 runs to 16 residues. V lost 0 bases and J lost 0, with 12 bases in between. Germline CDR1 SGHRS, CDR2 YFSETQ.

CDR3 DNA: TGTGCCAGCAGCCTTTCGGTTTCTGGGGCCAACGTCCTGACTTTC. The encoded protein is CASSLSVSGANVLTF. This chain uses TRBV7-6 with TRBJ2-6; D unclear. CDR1 is SGHVS, CDR2 FNYEAQ, per germline. This CDR3 spans 15 amino acids. V was clipped by 5 bases and J by 1 base, with 9 bases between them.

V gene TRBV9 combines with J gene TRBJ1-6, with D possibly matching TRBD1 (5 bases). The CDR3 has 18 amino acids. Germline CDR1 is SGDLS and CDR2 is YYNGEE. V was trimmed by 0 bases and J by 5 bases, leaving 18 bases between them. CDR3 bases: TGTGCCAGCAGCGTAGCTTGGAGGGGAGCGGGGGATAATTCACCCCTCCACTTT. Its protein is CASSVAWRGAGDNSPLHF.

CDR3 sequence: CASSEWSTTSRKLFF. DNA for the CDR3: TGCGCCAGCAGTGAGTGGAGCACCACGAGCCGAAAACTGTTTTTT. This chain uses TRBV10-2 with TRBJ1-4; no reliable D call. The germline CDR1 and CDR2 sequences are WSHSY and SAAADI. CDR3 length equals 15 residues. Between the trimmed V and J ends, which lost 1 base and 10 bases, there was a span of 16 bases.

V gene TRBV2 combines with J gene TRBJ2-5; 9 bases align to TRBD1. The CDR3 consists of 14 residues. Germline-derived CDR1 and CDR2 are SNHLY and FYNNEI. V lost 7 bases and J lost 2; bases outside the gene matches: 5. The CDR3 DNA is TGTGCCAGCAAGGGGGACAGGGCACAAGAGACCCAGTACTTC. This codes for CASKGDRAQETQYF. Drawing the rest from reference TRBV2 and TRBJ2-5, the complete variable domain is EPEVTQTPSHQVTQMGQEVILRCVPISNHLYFYWYRQILGQKVEFLVSFYNNEISEKSEIFDDQFSVERPDGSNFTLKIRSTKLEDSAMYFCASKGDRAQETQYFGPGTRLLVL.

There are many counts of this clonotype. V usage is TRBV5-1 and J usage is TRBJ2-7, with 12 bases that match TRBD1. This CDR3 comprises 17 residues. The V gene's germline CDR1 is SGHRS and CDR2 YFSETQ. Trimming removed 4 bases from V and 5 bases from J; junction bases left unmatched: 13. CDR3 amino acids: CASSPAPTGQGANEQYF. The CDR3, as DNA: TGCGCCAGCAGCCCCGCACCGACGGGACAGGGGGCCAACGAGCAGTACTTC.

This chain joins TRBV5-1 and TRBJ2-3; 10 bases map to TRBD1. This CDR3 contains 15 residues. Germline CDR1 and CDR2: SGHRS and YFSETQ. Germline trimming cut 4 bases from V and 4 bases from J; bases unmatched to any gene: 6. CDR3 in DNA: TGCGCCAGCAGCGTCCGGGACAGGGGACCAGATACGCAGTATTTT. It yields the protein CASSVRDRGPDTQYF.

The DNA of the CDR3 is TGTGCCAGCAGCTACAGCCCTCCCGCGGGGGGGCCTGAGACCCAGTACTTC. It encodes CASSYSPPAGGPETQYF. This rearrangement joins TRBV7-6 to TRBJ2-5, with 9 nucleotides matching TRBD2. The J segment lost 5 bases and the V segment lost 4 bases, leaving 14 bases of the junction unmatched. Germline CDR1 and CDR2: SGHVS and FNYEAQ. This CDR3 is built from 17 residues.

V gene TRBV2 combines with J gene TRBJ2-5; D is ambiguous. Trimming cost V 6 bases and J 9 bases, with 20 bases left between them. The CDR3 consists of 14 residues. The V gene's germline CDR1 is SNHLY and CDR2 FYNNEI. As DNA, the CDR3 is TGTGCCAGCAGCATATCTGTTAGCAATCAGCCCCAGTACTTC. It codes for CASSISVSNQPQYF.

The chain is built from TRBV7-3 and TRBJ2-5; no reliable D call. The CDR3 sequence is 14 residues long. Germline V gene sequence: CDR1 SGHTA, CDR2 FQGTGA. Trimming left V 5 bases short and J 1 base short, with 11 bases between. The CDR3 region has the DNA TGTGCCAGCAGCCCTCGTCGCAGCCAAGAGACCCAGTACTTC. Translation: CASSPRRSQETQYF.

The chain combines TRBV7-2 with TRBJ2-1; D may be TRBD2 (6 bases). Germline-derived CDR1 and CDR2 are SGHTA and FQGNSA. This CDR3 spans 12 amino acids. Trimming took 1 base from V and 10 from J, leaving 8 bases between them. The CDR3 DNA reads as TGTGCCAGCAGCTTAGTGGCGGGGGAGCAGTTCTTC. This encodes CASSLVAGEQFF.

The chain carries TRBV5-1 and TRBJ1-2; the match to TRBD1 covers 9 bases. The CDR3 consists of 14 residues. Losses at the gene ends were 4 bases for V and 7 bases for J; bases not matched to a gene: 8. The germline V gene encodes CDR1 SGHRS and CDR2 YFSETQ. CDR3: CASSASGTGFGYTF. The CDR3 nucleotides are TGCGCCAGCAGCGCCTCCGGGACAGGGTTTGGCTACACCTTC.

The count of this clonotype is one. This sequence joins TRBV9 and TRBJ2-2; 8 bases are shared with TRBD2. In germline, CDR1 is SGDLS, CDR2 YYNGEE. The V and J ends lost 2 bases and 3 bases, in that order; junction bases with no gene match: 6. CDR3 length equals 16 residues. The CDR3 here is CASSVEGLGDTGELFF. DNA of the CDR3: TGTGCCAGCAGCGTCGAGGGACTAGGCGACACCGGGGAGCTGTTTTTT.

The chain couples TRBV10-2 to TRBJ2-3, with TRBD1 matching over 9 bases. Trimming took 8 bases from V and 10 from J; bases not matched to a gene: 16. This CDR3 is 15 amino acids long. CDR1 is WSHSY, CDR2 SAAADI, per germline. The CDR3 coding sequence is TGCGCCAGCGGAATCGCGGGACAGGGAGAGGCGCCGCAGTATTTT. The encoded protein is CASGIAGQGEAPQYF.

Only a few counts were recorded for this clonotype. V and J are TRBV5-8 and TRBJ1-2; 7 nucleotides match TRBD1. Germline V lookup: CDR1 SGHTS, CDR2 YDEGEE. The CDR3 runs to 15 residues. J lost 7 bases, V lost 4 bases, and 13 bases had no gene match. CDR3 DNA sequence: TGTGCCAGCAGCCCCCCTCAGGGGGTTCCTCGTGGCTACACCTTC. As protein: CASSPPQGVPRGYTF.

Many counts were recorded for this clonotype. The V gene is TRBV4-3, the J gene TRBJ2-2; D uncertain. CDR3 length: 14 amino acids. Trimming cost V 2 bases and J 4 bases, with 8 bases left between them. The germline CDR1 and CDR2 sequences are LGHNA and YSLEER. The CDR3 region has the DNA TGCGCCAGCAGCCAACAACTTATCACCGGGGAGCTGTTTTTT. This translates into CASSQQLITGELFF.

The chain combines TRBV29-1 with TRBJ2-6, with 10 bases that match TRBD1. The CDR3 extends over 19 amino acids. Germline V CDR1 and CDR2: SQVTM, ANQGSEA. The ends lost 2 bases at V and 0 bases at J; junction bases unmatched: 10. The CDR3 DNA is TGCAGCGTTGAAACCGGGACAGGGGATGCGAGCTCTGGGGCCAACGTCCTGACTTTC. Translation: CSVETGTGDASSGANVLTF.

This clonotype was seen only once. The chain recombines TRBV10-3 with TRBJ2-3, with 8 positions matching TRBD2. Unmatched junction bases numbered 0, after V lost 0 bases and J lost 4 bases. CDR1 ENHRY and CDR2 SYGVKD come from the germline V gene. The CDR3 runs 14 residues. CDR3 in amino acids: CAISESGGADTQYF. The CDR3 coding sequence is TGTGCCATCAGTGAGTCCGGGGGGGCAGATACGCAGTATTTT.

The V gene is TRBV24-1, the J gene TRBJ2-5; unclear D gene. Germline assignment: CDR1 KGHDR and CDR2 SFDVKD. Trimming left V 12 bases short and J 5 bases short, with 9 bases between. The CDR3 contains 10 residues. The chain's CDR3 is CASGRETQYF. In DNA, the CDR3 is TGTGCCTCCGGACGGGAGACCCAGTACTTC.

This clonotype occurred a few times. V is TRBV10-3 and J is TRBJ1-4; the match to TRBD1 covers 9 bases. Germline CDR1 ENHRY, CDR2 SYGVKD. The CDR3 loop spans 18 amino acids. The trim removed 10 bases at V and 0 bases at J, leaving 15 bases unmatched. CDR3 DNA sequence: TGTGCCAGCACCCCCCGGACAGGGGTTTTGGCAACTAATGAAAAACTGTTTTTT. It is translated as CASTPRTGVLATNEKLFF.

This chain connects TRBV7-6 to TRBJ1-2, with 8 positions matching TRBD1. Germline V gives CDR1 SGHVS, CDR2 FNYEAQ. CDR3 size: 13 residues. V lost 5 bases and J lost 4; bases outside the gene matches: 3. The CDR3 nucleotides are TGTGCCAGCAGCGAAACAGGGGGCTATGGCTACACCTTC. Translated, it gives CASSETGGYGYTF.

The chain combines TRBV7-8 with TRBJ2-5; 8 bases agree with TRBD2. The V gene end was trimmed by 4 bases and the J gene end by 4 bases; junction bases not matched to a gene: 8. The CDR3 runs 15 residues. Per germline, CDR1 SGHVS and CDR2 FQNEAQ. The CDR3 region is CASSSLSGMGETQYF. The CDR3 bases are TGTGCCAGCAGCTCTCTTAGCGGGATGGGAGAGACCCAGTACTTC.